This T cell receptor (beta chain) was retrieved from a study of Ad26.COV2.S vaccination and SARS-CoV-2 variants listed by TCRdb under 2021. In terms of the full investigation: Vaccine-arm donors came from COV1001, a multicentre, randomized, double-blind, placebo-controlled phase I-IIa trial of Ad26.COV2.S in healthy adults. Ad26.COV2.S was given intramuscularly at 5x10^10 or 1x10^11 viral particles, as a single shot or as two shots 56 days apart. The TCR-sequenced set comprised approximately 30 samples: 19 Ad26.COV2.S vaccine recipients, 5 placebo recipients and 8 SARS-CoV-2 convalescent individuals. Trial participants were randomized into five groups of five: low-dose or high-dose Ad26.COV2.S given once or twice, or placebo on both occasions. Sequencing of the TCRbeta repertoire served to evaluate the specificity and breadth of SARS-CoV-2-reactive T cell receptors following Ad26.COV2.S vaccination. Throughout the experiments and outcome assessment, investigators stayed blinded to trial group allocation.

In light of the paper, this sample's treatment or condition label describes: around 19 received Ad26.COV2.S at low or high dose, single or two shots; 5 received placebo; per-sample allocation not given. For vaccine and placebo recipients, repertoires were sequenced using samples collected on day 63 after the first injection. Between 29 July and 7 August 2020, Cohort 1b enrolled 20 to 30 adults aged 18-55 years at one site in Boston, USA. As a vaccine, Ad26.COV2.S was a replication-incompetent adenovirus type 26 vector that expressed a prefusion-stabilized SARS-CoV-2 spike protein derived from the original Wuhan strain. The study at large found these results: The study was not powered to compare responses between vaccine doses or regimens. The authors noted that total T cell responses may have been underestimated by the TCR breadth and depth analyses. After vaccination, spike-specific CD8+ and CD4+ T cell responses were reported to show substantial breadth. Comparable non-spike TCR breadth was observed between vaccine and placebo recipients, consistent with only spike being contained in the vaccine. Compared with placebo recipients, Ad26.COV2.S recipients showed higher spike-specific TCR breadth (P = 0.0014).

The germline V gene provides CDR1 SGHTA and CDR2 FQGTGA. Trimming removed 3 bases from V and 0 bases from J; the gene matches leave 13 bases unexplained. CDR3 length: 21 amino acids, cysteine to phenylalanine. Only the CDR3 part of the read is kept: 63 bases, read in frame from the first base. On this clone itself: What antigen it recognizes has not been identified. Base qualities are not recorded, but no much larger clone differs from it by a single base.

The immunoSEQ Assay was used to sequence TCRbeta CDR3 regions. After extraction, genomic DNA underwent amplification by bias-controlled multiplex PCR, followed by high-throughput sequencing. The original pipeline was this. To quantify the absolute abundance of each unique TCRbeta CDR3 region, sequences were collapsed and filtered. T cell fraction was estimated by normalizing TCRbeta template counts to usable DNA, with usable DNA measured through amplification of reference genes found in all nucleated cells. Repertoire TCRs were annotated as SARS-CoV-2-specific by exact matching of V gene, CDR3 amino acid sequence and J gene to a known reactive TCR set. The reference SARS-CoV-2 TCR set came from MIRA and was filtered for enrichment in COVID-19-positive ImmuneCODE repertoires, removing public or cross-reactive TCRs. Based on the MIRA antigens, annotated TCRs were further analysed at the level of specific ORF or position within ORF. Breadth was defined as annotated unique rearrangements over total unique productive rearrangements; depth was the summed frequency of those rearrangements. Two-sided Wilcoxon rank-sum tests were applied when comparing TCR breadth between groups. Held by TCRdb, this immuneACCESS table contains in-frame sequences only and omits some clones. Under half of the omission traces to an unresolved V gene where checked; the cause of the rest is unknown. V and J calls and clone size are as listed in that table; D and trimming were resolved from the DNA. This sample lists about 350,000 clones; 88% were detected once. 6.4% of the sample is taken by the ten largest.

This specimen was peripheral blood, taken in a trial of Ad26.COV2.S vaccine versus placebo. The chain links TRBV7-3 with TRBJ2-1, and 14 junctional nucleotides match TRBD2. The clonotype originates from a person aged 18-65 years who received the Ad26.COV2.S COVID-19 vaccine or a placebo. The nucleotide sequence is TGTGCCAGCAGCTTCGTCCCAGGGACTAGCGGGGGCCCTAGCTCCTACAATGAGCAGTTCTTC. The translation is CASSFVPGTSGGPSSYNEQFF.